The rows below give T cell receptor beta chains drawn from one sample of a study of neoadjuvant anti-PD-1 for oral cavity cancer. The data were produced by immunoSEQ multiplex PCR, yet TCRdb's version contains in-frame clones alone and is incomplete. The table has thousands of clones, around 77% seen once. Sequences were derived from PBMCs, sampled before nivolumab (anti-PD-1) treatment. The receptor set was obtained from a person aged 35-80 years with oral cavity squamous cell carcinoma. CDR3s include the opening cysteine and the closing phenylalanine or tryptophan. The D gene is left open where the match is weak. Where a row states a size, it is once, few, many or the class of an expanded clone; other rows omit it.

j_gene,abundance,v_gene,d_gene,CDR3aa,CDR3nt
TRBJ1-5,NA,TRBV27,NA,CASRPGGLSNQPQHF,TGTGCCAGCAGGCCCGGGGGGTTAAGCAATCAGCCCCAGCATTTT
TRBJ1-1,NA,TRBV5-8,NA,CASSWGWNTEAFF,TGTGCCAGCAGCTGGGGGTGGAACACTGAAGCTTTCTTT
TRBJ2-1,NA,TRBV7-9,NA,CASSPDRSSYNEQFF,TGTGCCAGCAGCCCAGACAGGAGCTCCTACAATGAGCAGTTCTTC
TRBJ2-6,NA,TRBV7-9,TRBD1,CASGPGQGISGANVLTF,TGTGCCAGCGGGCCCGGACAGGGAATATCGGGGGCCAACGTCCTGACTTTC
TRBJ2-1,NA,TRBV9,NA,CASSVDSGILYNEQFF,TGTGCCAGCAGCGTAGATAGCGGAATACTATACAATGAGCAGTTCTTC
TRBJ2-5,NA,TRBV19,NA,CASSIGWGDETQYF,TGTGCCAGTAGTATAGGTTGGGGCGACGAGACCCAGTACTTC
TRBJ2-2,NA,TRBV5-4,NA,CASSLRQANTGELFF,TGTGCCAGCAGCTTGCGGCAGGCGAACACCGGGGAGCTGTTTTTT
TRBJ1-1,NA,TRBV9,NA,CASSVTEMNTEAFF,TGTGCCAGCAGCGTGACAGAAATGAACACTGAAGCTTTCTTT
TRBJ1-3,few,TRBV11-3,NA,CASSLSTGIGNTIYF,TGTGCCAGCAGCTTGTCTACAGGGATTGGAAACACCATATATTTT
TRBJ2-7,NA,TRBV5-1,NA,CASSLQGRTEEQYF,TGCGCCAGCAGCCTTCAAGGGAGGACGGAAGAGCAGTACTTC
TRBJ1-5,NA,TRBV19,NA,CASSWAGNQPQHF,TGTGCCAGTAGTTGGGCAGGCAATCAGCCCCAGCATTTT
TRBJ1-2,few,TRBV27,NA,CASTSGSAYGYTF,TGTGCCAGCACCTCAGGGTCTGCCTATGGCTACACCTTC
TRBJ1-3,once,TRBV7-7,NA,CASSVGPSSGNTIYF,TGTGCCAGCAGCGTCGGGCCTAGCTCTGGAAACACCATATATTTT
TRBJ1-4,NA,TRBV5-5,TRBD1,CASTIFSGTGDEKLFF,TGTGCCAGCACCATTTTTTCCGGGACAGGGGATGAAAAACTGTTTTTT
TRBJ2-5,NA,TRBV7-6,NA,CASSPSWRGDEYF,TGTGCCAGCAGCCCCTCCTGGAGGGGCGACGAGTACTTC
TRBJ2-7,NA,TRBV20-1,NA,CSARDLYEQYF,TGCAGTGCTAGAGACCTCTACGAGCAGTACTTC
TRBJ1-2,medium-sized,TRBV6-1,NA,CASSGSGYGYTF,TGTGCCAGCAGTGGTTCCGGGTACGGCTACACCTTC
TRBJ2-5,NA,TRBV29-1,NA,CSVDRFRGRETQYF,TGCAGCGTTGATAGATTTCGGGGGAGGGAGACCCAGTACTTC
TRBJ1-2,few,TRBV28,NA,CASSPPEGSYGYTF,TGTGCCAGCAGTCCCCCTGAGGGATCCTATGGCTACACCTTC
TRBJ2-1,once,TRBV7-2,TRBD2,CASSQGLAGGQLEQFF,TGTGCCAGCAGCCAAGGACTAGCGGGGGGACAATTGGAGCAGTTCTTC
TRBJ2-7,once,TRBV20-1,NA,CSASEAYEQYF,TGCAGTGCCAGCGAAGCCTACGAGCAGTACTTC
TRBJ2-7,NA,TRBV7-6,NA,CASSLQGGDEQYF,TGTGCCAGCAGCTTACAGGGGGGGGACGAGCAGTACTTC
TRBJ2-1,NA,TRBV9,TRBD2,CASSVELADYNEQFF,TGTGCCAGCAGCGTAGAACTAGCGGATTACAATGAGCAGTTCTTC
TRBJ1-6,few,TRBV18,TRBD1,CASSPQTTETGGTLHF,TGTGCCAGCTCACCACAAACTACGGAGACAGGGGGAACCCTCCACTTT
TRBJ2-6,NA,TRBV5-1,NA,CASSPSRDTLLGANVLTF,TGCGCCAGCAGCCCGTCCCGGGACACGCTTCTCGGGGCCAACGTCCTGACTTTC
TRBJ1-1,NA,TRBV5-1,TRBD1,CASSPEGQGVLNTEAFF,TGCGCCAGCAGCCCGGAGGGACAGGGGGTTCTGAACACTGAAGCTTTCTTT
TRBJ2-1,NA,TRBV29-1,NA,CSVESLRDEQFF,TGCAGCGTTGAAAGCCTGCGGGATGAGCAGTTCTTC
TRBJ2-7,few,TRBV6-5,NA,CASSYGSGSYEQYF,TGTGCCAGCAGTTACGGTTCAGGATCCTACGAGCAGTACTTC
TRBJ2-3,NA,TRBV6-5,TRBD1,CASRDRITDTQYF,TGTGCCAGCAGGGACAGGATCACAGATACGCAGTATTTT
TRBJ1-4,NA,TRBV14,NA,CASSQERLGSTNEKLFF,TGTGCCAGCAGCCAAGAGAGGCTGGGGTCAACTAATGAAAAACTGTTTTTT
TRBJ1-2,NA,TRBV2,NA,CASSDSYYGYTF,TGTGCCAGCAGTGACAGCTATTATGGCTACACCTTC
TRBJ1-5,NA,TRBV4-3,TRBD1,CASSHPPGRGKSRGNQPQHF,TGCGCCAGCAGCCACCCCCCGGGCAGGGGGAAATCTCGGGGCAATCAGCCCCAGCATTTT
TRBJ1-4,NA,TRBV7-9,NA,CASSYYGPEVRELNEKLFF,TGTGCCAGCAGCTACTACGGGCCTGAGGTCCGAGAACTTAATGAAAAACTGTTTTTT
TRBJ2-2,NA,TRBV10-3,NA,CASTTPNTGELFF,TGTGCCAGCACTACACCTAACACCGGGGAGCTGTTTTTT
TRBJ2-5,NA,TRBV5-6,TRBD2,CASSFSGGQETQYF,TGTGCCAGCAGCTTTAGCGGGGGCCAAGAGACCCAGTACTTC
TRBJ2-5,few,TRBV4-3,TRBD2,CASSRGTSEVETQYF,TGCGCCAGCAGCCGAGGGACTAGCGAGGTGGAGACCCAGTACTTC
TRBJ2-5,NA,TRBV6-1,TRBD2,CASSEGGLTQETQYF,TGTGCCAGCAGTGAAGGGGGACTAACACAAGAGACCCAGTACTTC
TRBJ2-7,NA,TRBV15,TRBD2,CATSRVTSGGYEQYF,TGTGCCACCAGCAGAGTAACTAGCGGGGGGTATGAGCAGTACTTC
TRBJ1-5,NA,TRBV6-5,TRBD1,CASSYRDREDWPQHF,TGTGCCAGCAGTTACCGGGACAGGGAAGACTGGCCCCAGCATTTT
TRBJ1-5,NA,TRBV28,TRBD1,CASSKTGVYDSNQPQHF,TGTGCCAGCAGCAAGACAGGGGTGTACGATAGCAATCAGCCCCAGCATTTT
TRBJ1-1,NA,TRBV11-2,TRBD1,CASSLEIQGSTEAFF,TGTGCCAGCAGCTTAGAAATACAGGGGAGCACTGAAGCTTTCTTT
TRBJ1-6,NA,TRBV4-1,TRBD1,CASSQDRGNSPLHF,TGCGCCAGCAGCCAGGACAGGGGCAATTCACCCCTCCACTTT
TRBJ1-5,large,TRBV28,NA,CATGQVSNQPQHF,TGTGCCACGGGACAAGTCTCCAATCAGCCCCAGCATTTT
TRBJ2-7,few,TRBV19,NA,CASKRGAEAYEQYF,TGTGCCAGTAAACGGGGTGCCGAGGCCTACGAGCAGTACTTC
TRBJ2-3,NA,TRBV10-1,NA,CASSGSGTDTQYF,TGCGCCAGCAGTGGTAGCGGCACAGATACGCAGTATTTT